This T cell receptor beta chain was captured in a study of cytomegalovirus exposure and HLA in healthy donors. Germline CDR1 MNHNS, CDR2 SASEGT. CDR3 size: 14 residues. The V and J ends lost 10 bases and 4 bases respectively, with 19 bases between them. PCR was performed using 60 Vbeta and 13 Jbeta primers. Profiling relied on immunoSEQ multiplex PCR, and the TCRdb table lists in-frame clones only, not all of them. The sample has about 140,000 clones, roughly 85% seen once; the top ten hold approximately 3.6%. The TCR comes from a male donor in good health and CMV-seronegative. This rearrangement joins TRBV6-1 to TRBJ2-5, with a possible D match to TRBD2 (5 bases). The sample was PBMCs. The CDR3 bases are TGTGCCACATTCGTTGGGAGTTTGCCAGAGACCCAGTACTTC. Its protein is CATFVGSLPETQYF.